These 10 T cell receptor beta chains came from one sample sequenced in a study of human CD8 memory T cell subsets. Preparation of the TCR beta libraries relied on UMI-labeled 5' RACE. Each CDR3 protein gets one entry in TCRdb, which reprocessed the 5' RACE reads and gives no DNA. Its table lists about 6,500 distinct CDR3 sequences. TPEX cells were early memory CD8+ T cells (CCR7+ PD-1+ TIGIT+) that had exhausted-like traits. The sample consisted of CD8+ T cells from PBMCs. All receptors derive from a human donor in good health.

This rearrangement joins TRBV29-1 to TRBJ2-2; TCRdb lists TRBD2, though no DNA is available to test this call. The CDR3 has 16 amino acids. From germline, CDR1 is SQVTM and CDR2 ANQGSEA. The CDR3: CSVRLAGVVNTGELFF.

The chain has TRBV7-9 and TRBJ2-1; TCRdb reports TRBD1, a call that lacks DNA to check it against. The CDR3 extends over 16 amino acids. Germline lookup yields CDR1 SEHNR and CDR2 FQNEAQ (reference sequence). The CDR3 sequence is CASSFPGAPSYNEQFF.

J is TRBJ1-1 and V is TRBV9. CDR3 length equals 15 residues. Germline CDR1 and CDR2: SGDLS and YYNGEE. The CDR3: CASSGLHGERTEAFF.

This CDR3 reads CSVEDRTLPRAFF. The chain combines TRBV29-1 with TRBJ1-1. From germline, CDR1 is SQVTM and CDR2 ANQGSEA. This CDR3 is 13 amino acids long.

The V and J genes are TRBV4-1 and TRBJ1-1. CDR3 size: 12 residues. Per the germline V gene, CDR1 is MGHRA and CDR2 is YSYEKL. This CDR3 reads CASSHGTTEAFF.

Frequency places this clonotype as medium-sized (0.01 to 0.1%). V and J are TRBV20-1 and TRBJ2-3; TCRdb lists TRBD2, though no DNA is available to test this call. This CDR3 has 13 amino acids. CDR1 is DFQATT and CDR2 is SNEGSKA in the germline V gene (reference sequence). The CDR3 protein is CSARGRAPDTQYF.

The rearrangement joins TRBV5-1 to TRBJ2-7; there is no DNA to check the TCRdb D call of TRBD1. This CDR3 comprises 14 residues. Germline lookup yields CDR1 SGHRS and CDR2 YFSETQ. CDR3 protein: CASSFRDRGYEQYF.

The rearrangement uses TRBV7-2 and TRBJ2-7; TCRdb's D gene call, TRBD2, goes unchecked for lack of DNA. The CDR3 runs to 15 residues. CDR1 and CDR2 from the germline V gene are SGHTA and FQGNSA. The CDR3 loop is CASSLGLAGEDEQYF.

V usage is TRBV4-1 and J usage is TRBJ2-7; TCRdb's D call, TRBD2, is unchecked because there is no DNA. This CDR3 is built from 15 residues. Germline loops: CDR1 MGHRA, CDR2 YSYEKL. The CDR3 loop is CASSRPLAGRPEQYF.

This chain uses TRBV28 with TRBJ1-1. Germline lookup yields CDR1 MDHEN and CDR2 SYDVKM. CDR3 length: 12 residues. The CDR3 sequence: CASSLAAAEAFF.